The 26 T cell receptor beta chains listed next were all sequenced from one sample in a study of response to subunit inactivated influenza vaccine. TCRdb re-analysed the RT-PCR reads in MiXCR, keeping a single row per CDR3 protein. The sample includes 700,000 to 800,000 distinct CDR3 sequences, approximately 18% of them seen just once. Sequenced material: PBMCs from blood, taken approximately 5 days after vaccination. Receptors were obtained from a man in his forties or fifties who received an inactivated influenza vaccine.

This clonotype was detected only a few times. The chain uses TRBV2 and TRBJ1-6; D not resolved. Per the germline V gene, CDR1 is SNHLY and CDR2 is FYNNEI. CDR3 length: 15 amino acids. Trimming pared 2 bases from V and 9 bases from J, leaving 14 bases between. The CDR3 reads CASSETVPGSSPLHF. CDR3 coding DNA: TGTGCCAGCAGTGAAACAGTACCCGGGAGTTCACCCCTCCACTTT.

This clonotype was detected many times. The chain is built from TRBV20-1 and TRBJ2-1; D is unresolved. The germline CDR1 and CDR2 sequences are DFQATT and SNEGSKA (reference sequence). This CDR3 has 12 residues. Trimming left V 3 bases short and J 12 bases short, with 15 bases between. The CDR3 DNA reads TGCAGTGCTAGTGGGTTTGGGGAATGGCAGTTCTTC. This sequence encodes CSASGFGEWQFF.

This clonotype has ten or more counts. This sequence joins TRBV29-1 and TRBJ2-1, with D maybe TRBD2 (6 bases). The CDR3 extends over 13 amino acids. Germline loops: CDR1 SQVTM, CDR2 ANQGSEA. V lost 8 bases, J lost 4 bases, and 15 bases lay in between. The CDR3 sequence is CSSSGGTYNEQFF. The CDR3 DNA sequence: TGCAGCTCCAGTGGGGGGACTTACAATGAGCAGTTCTTC.

This clonotype was recorded a few times. The CDR3 loop is CASSTSGGRGRDTQYF. In DNA, the CDR3 is TGTGCCAGCAGTACTAGCGGGGGCCGGGGAAGAGATACGCAGTATTTT. The V and J genes are TRBV27 and TRBJ2-3; 11 bases map to TRBD2. The CDR3 is made up of 16 amino acids. Per the germline V gene, CDR1 is MNHEY and CDR2 is SMNVEV (reference sequence). V trimming: 5 bases; J trimming: 5 bases; junction bases outside the gene matches: 9.

This clonotype was counted only a few times. The chain joins TRBV12-3 or TRBV12-4 to TRBJ2-7, with 8 bases identical to TRBD2. The junction had 18 bases not matched to a gene; V was cut back by 4 bases and J by 10 bases. The CDR3 sequence is 16 residues long. The CDR3 spells CASSSPGLGTSKEQYF. The CDR3 coding sequence is TGTGCCAGCAGTTCGCCGGGACTAGGCACCTCCAAGGAACAGTACTTC.

This clonotype was counted between two and nine times. V and J are TRBV4-3 and TRBJ1-1; D remains ambiguous. Germline V gene data show CDR1 as LGHNA and CDR2 as YSLEER. The V and J ends lost 1 base and 1 base respectively, with 4 bases between them. This CDR3 is built from 13 residues. DNA of the CDR3: TGCGCCAGCAGCCAAGCAAGGAACACTGAAGCTTTCTTT. This codes for CASSQARNTEAFF.

The chain couples TRBV20-1 to TRBJ2-5; D perhaps matches TRBD2 (6 bases). The CDR3 has 14 residues. Trimming left V 3 bases short and J 2 bases short, with 13 bases between. Germline V gives CDR1 DFQATT, CDR2 SNEGSKA (reference sequence). CDR3 sequence: CSASQRAKQETQYF. The CDR3 DNA follows: TGCAGTGCTAGTCAGCGGGCTAAACAAGAGACCCAGTACTTC.

The chain uses TRBV20-1 and TRBJ2-3, with 11 nucleotides matching TRBD2. The germline gives CDR1 DFQATT, CDR2 SNEGSKA (reference sequence). The CDR3 has 20 amino acids. J lost 3 bases, V lost 6 bases, and 23 bases had no gene match. The CDR3 protein is CSAKAGVLAGVGVRTDTQYF. CDR3 in DNA: TGCAGTGCCAAAGCCGGGGTACTAGCGGGAGTGGGGGTAAGGACAGATACGCAGTATTTT.

This clonotype was detected only a few times. The chain has TRBV15 and TRBJ2-7, with D maybe TRBD2 (6 bases). The CDR3 is 14 residues long. Germline CDR1 reads LNHNV; CDR2 reads YYDKDF (reference sequence). Trimming stripped 0 bases from V and 3 bases from J, with 9 bases between. The CDR3 DNA sequence: TGTGCCACCAGCAGAGAGCAGGGAGGCTACGAGCAGTACTTC. This gives the protein CATSREQGGYEQYF.

This clonotype was picked up a small number of times. The chain links TRBV18 to TRBJ2-3, with D maybe TRBD2 (5 bases). The CDR3 is 14 residues long. V was clipped by 3 bases and J by 5 bases, with 12 bases between them. Germline lookup yields CDR1 KGHSH and CDR2 LQKENI. In DNA form, the CDR3 reads TGTGCCAGCTCACCCGCCTCGAGGGTAGATACGCAGTATTTT. The encoded protein is CASSPASRVDTQYF.

This clonotype has at least ten counts. The rearrangement links TRBV29-1 to TRBJ1-4; D call uncertain. Germline V gene lookup returns CDR1 SQVTM and CDR2 ANQGSEA. The CDR3 has 11 amino acids. Trimming pared 5 bases from V and 8 bases from J, leaving 9 bases between. The CDR3 spells CSVLEGEKLFF. The CDR3 bases are TGCAGCGTTTTAGAGGGCGAAAAACTGTTTTTT.

This clonotype was picked up a small number of times. The chain uses TRBV7-2 and TRBJ1-4; possibly TRBD1 for D (5 bases). Looked up from germline, CDR1 is SGHTA and CDR2 is FQGNSA. This CDR3 is built from 13 residues. Deletions cut 6 bases from V and 8 bases from J, with 13 bases between. The CDR3 DNA sequence: TGTGCCAGCAGTATCGGGGGAGGGGAAAAACTGTTTTTT. It yields the protein CASSIGGGEKLFF.

This clonotype came up many times. The V and J genes are TRBV11-2 and TRBJ2-5; 7 nucleotides align to TRBD1. V was pared by 3 bases and J by 4 bases, with 5 bases of the junction left unmatched. This CDR3 is built from 14 residues. Per the germline V gene, CDR1 is SGHAT and CDR2 is FQNNGV. The CDR3 spells CASSFGRGRETQYF. The CDR3 bases are TGTGCCAGCAGCTTCGGTAGGGGGCGAGAGACCCAGTACTTC.

The V and J genes are TRBV6-1 and TRBJ1-6; the D gene is possibly TRBD1 (6 bases). Looked up from germline, CDR1 is MNHNS and CDR2 is SASEGT. The V end lost 6 bases, the J end lost 10 bases, and 19 bases lay between the germline ends. The CDR3 spans 15 residues. The CDR3 nucleotides are TGTGCCAGCAGATTTTCACAGGGAGGCGGATCACCCCTCCACTTT. It specifies CASRFSQGGGSPLHF.

This clonotype was seen a handful of times. The chain links TRBV12-3 or TRBV12-4 to TRBJ2-2; D is undetermined. V was clipped by 1 base and J by 6 bases, with 9 bases between them. The CDR3 consists of 14 residues. The CDR3 region is CASSLGDSSGELFF. The CDR3 DNA sequence: TGTGCCAGCAGTTTAGGAGACTCGTCCGGGGAGCTGTTTTTT.

This clonotype was seen ten or more times. The V call is TRBV20-1, the J call TRBJ2-1; D remains unclear. Germline CDR1 is DFQATT and CDR2 is SNEGSKA (reference sequence). The CDR3 runs 14 residues. Trimming took 1 base from V and 4 from J, leaving 11 bases between them. The CDR3, as DNA: TGCAGTGCTAGAGGAAGGGCGAATTACAATGAGCAGTTCTTC. This encodes CSARGRANYNEQFF.

J is TRBJ2-3 and V is TRBV4-2; D unresolved. V gave up 2 bases and J gave up 6 bases, with 12 bases separating them. The CDR3 contains 14 residues. Germline loops: CDR1 LGHNA, CDR2 YNFKEQ. The DNA for the CDR3 is TGTGCCAGCAGCCAACCGATTAACGGGGATACGCAGTATTTT. Protein sequence: CASSQPINGDTQYF.

The chain has TRBV30 and TRBJ2-7; D uncertain. The CDR3 is 15 residues long. Germline CDR1 and CDR2: GTSNPN and SVGIG (reference sequence). The V end lost 2 bases, the J end lost 0 bases, and 14 bases lay between the germline ends. The CDR3 region is CAWSSKESFSYEQYF. DNA for the CDR3: TGTGCCTGGAGTTCCAAGGAGTCCTTCTCCTACGAGCAGTACTTC.

The rearrangement uses TRBV20-1 and TRBJ1-6, with TRBD1 matching over 7 bases. This CDR3 is 14 amino acids long. The V segment lost 5 bases and the J segment 3 bases; nucleotides outside the gene matches: 4. CDR1 and CDR2 (germline): DFQATT, SNEGSKA (reference sequence). CDR3 sequence: CSAQGGVYNSPLHF. In DNA form, the CDR3 reads TGCAGTGCTCAAGGGGGCGTCTATAATTCACCCCTCCACTTT.

Regarding this clonotype: The conserved phenylalanine or tryptophan is not found at the CDR3 terminus, so this likely reflects a read error. This chain connects TRBV5-1 to TRBJ2-5; 12 nucleotides align to TRBD2. The CDR3 length is 16 residues. The J segment lost 5 bases and the V segment lost 4 bases, leaving 9 bases of the junction unmatched. Germline CDR1 reads SGHRS; CDR2 reads YFSETQ. The CDR3 nucleotides read TGCGCCAGCAGCACCCGGACTAGCGGGGACAGCGAGACCCAGTACTTA. Encoded protein: CASSTRTSGDSETQYL.

The rearrangement links TRBV28 to TRBJ2-7, with D possibly called TRBD1 or TRBD2 (5 bases each). Trimming shortened V by 5 bases and J by 2 bases, and 19 bases separated the two germline ends. Germline CDR1 is MDHEN and CDR2 is SYDVKM. The CDR3 has 16 residues. The CDR3: CASSASGRVGAYEQYF. The CDR3 nucleotides are TGTGCCAGCAGTGCCTCCGGGCGGGTAGGGGCCTACGAGCAGTACTTC.

The V gene is TRBV27, the J gene TRBJ1-5; TRBD1 is a possible D gene (6 bases). The CDR3 length is 14 residues. CDR1 MNHEY and CDR2 SMNVEV come from the germline V gene (reference sequence). The germline V and J ends were trimmed by 6 bases and 5 bases, with 14 bases remaining between them. CDR3 nucleotides: TGTGCCAGCAGCCTCAACAGGGCCGATCAGCCCCAGCATTTT. It is translated as CASSLNRADQPQHF.

This chain links TRBV7-9 with TRBJ1-1; D might be TRBD1 (5 bases). Trimming took 4 bases from V and 1 from J, leaving 7 bases between them. The CDR3 is 13 residues long. Germline CDR1 is SEHNR and CDR2 is FQNEAQ (reference sequence). The CDR3 loop reads CASSSQENTEAFF. CDR3 nucleotide sequence: TGTGCCAGCAGCTCACAGGAGAACACTGAAGCTTTCTTT.

This clonotype was detected a few times. This chain joins TRBV29-1 and TRBJ2-5; no reliable D call. Germline V gene lookup returns CDR1 SQVTM and CDR2 ANQGSEA. The CDR3 sequence is 16 residues long. Between the trimmed V and J ends, which lost 4 bases and 0 bases, there was a span of 18 bases. Here the CDR3 DNA reads TGCAGCGTTGGGACGGGTCGCTCCAGGTACCAAGAGACCCAGTACTTC. Translation: CSVGTGRSRYQETQYF. Together with reference TRBV29-1 and TRBJ2-5, the CDR3 gives the full variable domain: SAVISQKPSRDICQRGTSLTIQCQVDSQVTMMFWYRQQPGQSLTLIATANQGSEATYESGFVIDKFPISRPNLTFSTLTVSNMSPEDSSIYLCSVGTGRSRYQETQYFGPGTRLLVL.

This chain connects TRBV7-2 to TRBJ2-3, with 10 bases lining up with TRBD2. This CDR3 has 16 amino acids. Germline V lookup: CDR1 SGHTA, CDR2 FQGNSA. J lost 4 bases, V lost 5 bases, and 9 bases had no gene match. This chain's CDR3 is CASSPRSGGVSDTQYF. As DNA, the CDR3 is TGTGCCAGCAGCCCGAGAAGCGGGGGGGTGTCAGATACGCAGTATTTT.

This clonotype was counted only a few times. The V gene is TRBV19, the J gene TRBJ2-7, with D hard to call. CDR3 length equals 13 residues. Trimming shortened V by 3 bases and J by 3 bases, and 9 bases separated the two germline ends. Germline-derived CDR1 and CDR2 are LNHDA and SQIVND (reference sequence). The CDR3 DNA follows: TGTGCCAGTAGTATGTCCACCAACTACGAGCAGTACTTC. It codes for CASSMSTNYEQYF.